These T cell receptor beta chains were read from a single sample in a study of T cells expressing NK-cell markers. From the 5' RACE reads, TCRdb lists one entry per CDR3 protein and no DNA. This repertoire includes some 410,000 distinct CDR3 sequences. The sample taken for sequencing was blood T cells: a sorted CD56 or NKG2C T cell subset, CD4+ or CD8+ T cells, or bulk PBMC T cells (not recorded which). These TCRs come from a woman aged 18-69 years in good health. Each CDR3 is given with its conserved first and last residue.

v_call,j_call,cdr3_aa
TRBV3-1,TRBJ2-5,CASSLQRGGGETQYF
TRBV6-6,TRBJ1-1,CASIEARPEAFF
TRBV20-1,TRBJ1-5,CSARDTGYSNQPQHF
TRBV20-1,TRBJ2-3,CSASGEKNPYFSSTDTQYF
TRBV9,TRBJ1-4,CASSPTTGGNEKLFF
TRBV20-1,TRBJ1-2,CSATGTAGYGYTF
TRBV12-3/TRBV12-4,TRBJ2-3,CASKWTGGTDTQYF
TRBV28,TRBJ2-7,CASSEPLAGGSYEQYF
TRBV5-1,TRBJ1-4,CAKLNFVLPIRQGWNEKLFF
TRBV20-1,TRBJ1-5,CSARSLKGGFNQPQHF
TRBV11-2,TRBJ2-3,CASLFQTGTDTQYF
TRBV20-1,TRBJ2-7,CSARDTGAVSYEQYF
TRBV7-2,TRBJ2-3,CASGSTGTDTQYF
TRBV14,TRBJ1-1,CASSQDAGKSNTEAFF
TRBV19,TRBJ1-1,CASGLGTEAFF
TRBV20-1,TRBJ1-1,CSGRQPNTEAFF
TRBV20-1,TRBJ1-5,CSGGFGGGGNQPQHF